The entry that follows covers one T cell receptor (beta chain) sequence. Authors' analysis steps: Estimation of nucleated cell counts relied on the amplification of reference gene primers. This table comes from immunoSEQ multiplex PCR, and its TCRdb copy is limited to in-frame clones, with some not included. V, J and clone size are those of that table, while D and trimming were read from the DNA. Of 110,000 or so clones in the sample, more than 65% were seen once. V was clipped by 0 bases and J by 7 bases, with 10 bases between them. The CDR3 is made up of 13 amino acids. The V gene's germline CDR1 is SGHNT and CDR2 YENEEA. The sample belongs to a study of blood T cell repertoires in COVID-19. Study summary: T cells, B-cell-depleted T cells, or PBMCs provided the cDNA or gDNA that served as material.

Sequences were obtained from peripheral blood. The V call is TRBV11-3, the J call TRBJ2-7; no definite D call. The TCR was taken from a man aged 45-65 years with acute or convalescent COVID-19. CDR3: CASSLEQFGEQYF. CDR3 coding DNA: TGTGCCAGCAGCTTAGAACAGTTTGGGGAGCAGTACTTC.